This T cell receptor beta chain was observed in a study of cytomegalovirus exposure and HLA in healthy donors. Study details: The 120 or so validation repertoires, a later analysis reported, used the same platform as the roughly 710 first-cohort repertoires.

The data were produced by immunoSEQ multiplex PCR, yet TCRdb's version contains in-frame clones alone and is incomplete. Among some 240,000 clones listed, more than 75% were seen once. Remarks on this clone: What it binds is unknown.

From the 120-subject validation cohort, which was separate from the approximately 670-subject first cohort, the donors were drawn. Trimming removed 2 bases from V and 8 bases from J, with 18 bases in between. CDR1 MNHEY and CDR2 SVGAGI come from the germline V gene. The CDR3 contains 15 residues. Study-level results: The authors listed 164 TCR beta chains as cytomegalovirus-associated. TCR sequences were mostly rare, though some public TCRs occurred in many donors.

The specimen sequenced was PBMCs. This TCR was sampled from a woman in her 30s in good health and CMV-seropositive. The chain uses TRBV6-5 and TRBJ1-2, with a tentative D call TRBD1 (6 bases). The CDR3 coding sequence is TGTGCCAGCAGTTACGGGCGGGGGGCGGCTGGCGGCTACACCTTC. Amino acid sequence: CASSYGRGAAGGYTF.